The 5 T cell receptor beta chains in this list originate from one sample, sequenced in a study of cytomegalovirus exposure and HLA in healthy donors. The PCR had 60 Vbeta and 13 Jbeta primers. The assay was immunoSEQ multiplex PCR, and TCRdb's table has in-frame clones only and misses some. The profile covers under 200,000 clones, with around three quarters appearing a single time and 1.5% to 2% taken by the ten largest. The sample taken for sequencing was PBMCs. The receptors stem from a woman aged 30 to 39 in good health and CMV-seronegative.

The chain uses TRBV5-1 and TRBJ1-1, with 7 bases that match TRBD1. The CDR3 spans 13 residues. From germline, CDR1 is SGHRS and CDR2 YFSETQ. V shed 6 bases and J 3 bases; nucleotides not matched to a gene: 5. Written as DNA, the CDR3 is TGCGCCAGCAAAACTACAGGGGACACTGAAGCTTTCTTT. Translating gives CASKTTGDTEAFF.

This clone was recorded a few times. For the CDR3, the DNA is TGCGCCAGCAGCCACTCGTCCGATACCTACACTGAAGCTTTCTTT. Protein product: CASSHSSDTYTEAFF. The chain joins TRBV5-1 to TRBJ1-1; D remains unclear. This CDR3 is built from 15 residues. CDR1 SGHRS and CDR2 YFSETQ come from the germline V gene. Trimming removed 4 bases at V and 3 bases at J, with 16 bases between.

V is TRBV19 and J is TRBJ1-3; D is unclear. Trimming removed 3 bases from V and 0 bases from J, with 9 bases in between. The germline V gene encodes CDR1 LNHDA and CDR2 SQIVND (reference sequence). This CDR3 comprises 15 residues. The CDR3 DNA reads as TGTGCCAGTAGTATGGGCAGCTACTCTGGAAACACCATATATTTT. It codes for CASSMGSYSGNTIYF.

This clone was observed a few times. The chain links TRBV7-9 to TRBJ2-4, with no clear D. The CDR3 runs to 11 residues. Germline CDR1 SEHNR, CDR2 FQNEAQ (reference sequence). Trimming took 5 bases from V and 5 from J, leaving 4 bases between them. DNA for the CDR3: TGTGCCAGCAGCACTCAAAACATTCAGTACTTC. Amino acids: CASSTQNIQYF.

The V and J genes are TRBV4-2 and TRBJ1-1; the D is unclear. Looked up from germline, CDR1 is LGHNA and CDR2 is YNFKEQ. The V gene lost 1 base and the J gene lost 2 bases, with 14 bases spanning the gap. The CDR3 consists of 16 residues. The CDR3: CASSQGRYGSNTEAFF. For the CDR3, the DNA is TGTGCCAGCAGCCAAGGTCGTTACGGGAGCAACACTGAAGCTTTCTTT.